This passage covers 25 T cell receptor beta chains from one sample sequenced in a study of cytomegalovirus exposure and HLA in healthy donors. With 60 Vbeta and 13 Jbeta primers, the PCR was carried out. Generated by immunoSEQ multiplex PCR, the TCRdb table keeps only in-frame clones and is missing some. The repertoire table contains 40,000 or so clones. Specimen: PBMCs. These receptors were collected from a male donor in good health and CMV-seronegative.

This sequence joins TRBV5-6 and TRBJ1-4; 10 nucleotides align to TRBD1. CDR1 SGHDT and CDR2 YYEEEE come from the germline V gene. This CDR3 region has 14 residues. J lost 8 bases, V lost 4 bases, and 5 bases had no gene match. This CDR3 reads CASSGTGVGEKLFF. The CDR3 DNA reads TGTGCCAGCAGCGGGACAGGGGTCGGCGAAAAACTGTTTTTT.

This chain joins TRBV29-1 and TRBJ1-2, with 7 nucleotides matching TRBD1. This CDR3 is built from 12 residues. J was trimmed by 9 bases and V by 5 bases; bases with no gene match: 9. Germline lookup yields CDR1 SQVTM and CDR2 ANQGSEA. The CDR3: CSVRDSPQSYTF. CDR3 sequence (DNA): TGCAGCGTTAGGGACAGTCCGCAGAGCTACACCTTC. The full variable domain, with the rest looked up from reference TRBV29-1 and TRBJ1-2, is SAVISQKPSRDICQRGTSLTIQCQVDSQVTMMFWYRQQPGQSLTLIATANQGSEATYESGFVIDKFPISRPNLTFSTLTVSNMSPEDSSIYLCSVRDSPQSYTFGSGTRLTVV.

DNA for the CDR3: TGTGCCAGCAGCTTAGGAATAAACAGGGGTACTAATGAAAAACTGTTTTTT. Translated: CASSLGINRGTNEKLFF. This sequence joins TRBV7-9 and TRBJ1-4; 7 bases are a match to TRBD1. This CDR3 is 17 amino acids long. Germline V gene sequence: CDR1 SEHNR, CDR2 FQNEAQ (reference sequence). V was pared by 1 base and J by 2 bases, with 7 bases of the junction left unmatched.

As DNA, the CDR3 is TGTGCCAGCAGTTCGGACAGGGGGGTACGTGGCTACACCTTC. Translating it yields CASSSDRGVRGYTF. The chain has TRBV6-5 and TRBJ1-2; 10 nucleotides agree with TRBD1. Trimming at V came to 4 bases and at J to 7 bases, leaving 6 bases not matched to a gene. The germline gives CDR1 MNHEY, CDR2 SVGAGI. This CDR3 region has 14 residues.

This sequence joins TRBV28 and TRBJ2-3; 8 nucleotides align to TRBD2. CDR1 is MDHEN and CDR2 is SYDVKM in the germline V gene. The CDR3 extends over 18 amino acids. Trimming cost V 2 bases and J 0 bases; bases outside gene matches: 10. CDR3 protein: CASSLILPGLGSTDTQYF. The CDR3, as DNA: TGTGCCAGCAGTTTAATATTACCGGGACTAGGGAGCACAGATACGCAGTATTTT.

V is TRBV6-1 and J is TRBJ2-5, with TRBD1 matching over 7 bases. The V segment lost 8 bases and the J segment 5 bases; nucleotides outside the gene matches: 11. Germline V lookup: CDR1 MNHNS, CDR2 SASEGT. This CDR3 contains 14 residues. As DNA, the CDR3 is TGTGCCAGCGGGAGACAGGGAGTTTGGGAGACCCAGTACTTC. Translated, it gives CASGRQGVWETQYF.

The gene calls are TRBV29-1 and TRBJ1-2, with 7 bases lining up with TRBD1. There are 12 residues in the CDR3. The V gene end was trimmed by 4 bases and the J gene end by 6 bases; junction bases not matched to a gene: 5. In germline, CDR1 is SQVTM, CDR2 ANQGSEA. CDR3 protein: CSVGGTDHGYTF. DNA of the CDR3: TGCAGCGTTGGCGGGACAGATCATGGCTACACCTTC.

The gene calls are TRBV5-6 and TRBJ2-5; a possible D gene is TRBD1 (6 bases). The germline CDR1 and CDR2 sequences are SGHDT and YYEEEE. The V end was cut by 5 bases, the J end by 5 bases, with 19 bases between. The CDR3 is made up of 15 amino acids. The CDR3 DNA follows: TGTGCCAGCAGAGCCCAGGGGCCTCACGGGGAGACCCAGTACTTC. This translates into CASRAQGPHGETQYF.

The chain carries TRBV6-5 and TRBJ2-7, with D maybe TRBD2 (7 bases). The CDR3 runs 13 residues. Trimming removed 7 bases from V and 6 bases from J, with 16 bases in between. Germline V gene lookup returns CDR1 MNHEY and CDR2 SVGAGI. The CDR3 DNA reads TGTGCCAGCAACGCAGGGAGGGGGGGCGAGCAGTACTTC. Protein sequence: CASNAGRGGEQYF.

V usage is TRBV28 and J usage is TRBJ1-1; D gene uncertain. In germline, CDR1 is MDHEN, CDR2 SYDVKM. The CDR3 contains 13 residues. V lost 6 bases to trimming and J lost 0 bases, with 8 bases between them. DNA for the CDR3: TGTGCCAGCAGCGGGAGGGTGAACACTGAAGCTTTCTTT. It specifies CASSGRVNTEAFF.

The rearrangement links TRBV19 to TRBJ2-7; D is possibly TRBD1 (6 bases). The CDR3 covers 15 residues. The V end was cut by 3 bases, the J end by 1 base, with 13 bases between. CDR1 and CDR2 (germline): LNHDA, SQIVND (reference sequence). CDR3 in DNA: TGTGCCAGTAGTATTCAGGCAGGGGATTCCTACGAGCAGTACTTC. Protein sequence: CASSIQAGDSYEQYF.

The rearrangement joins TRBV9 to TRBJ2-7; 9 bases fit TRBD1. With V trimmed by 2 bases and J by 4 bases, 4 bases remained unmatched. From germline, CDR1 is SGDLS and CDR2 YYNGEE. This CDR3 region has 14 residues. CDR3 nucleotide sequence: TGTGCCAGCAGCGTGGGACAGGGACCATACGAGCAGTACTTC. This encodes CASSVGQGPYEQYF. The entire variable domain, with the rest obtained from reference TRBV9 and TRBJ2-7, is as follows: DSGVTQTPKHLITATGQRVTLRCSPRSGDLSVYWYQQSLDQGLQFLIQYYNGEERAKGNILERFSAQQFPDLHSELNLSSLELGDSALYFCASSVGQGPYEQYFGPGTRLTVT.

This chain connects TRBV2 to TRBJ1-5; 8 nucleotides agree with TRBD1. Trimming removed 5 bases from V and 5 bases from J; junction bases left unmatched: 2. CDR3 size: 13 residues. In germline, CDR1 is SNHLY, CDR2 FYNNEI. DNA for the CDR3: TGTGCCAGCAGTTTGACAGGGGATCAGCCCCAGCATTTT. Protein product: CASSLTGDQPQHF.

This chain links TRBV13 with TRBJ1-2; TRBD1 is a possible D gene (5 bases). The CDR3 is 13 residues long. Germline CDR1 and CDR2: PRHDT and FYEKMQ (reference sequence). The V end was cut by 5 bases, the J end by 6 bases, with 13 bases between. CDR3 amino acids: CASSRGAGNGYTF. CDR3 DNA: TGTGCCAGCAGCCGCGGGGCAGGGAATGGCTACACCTTC.

V and J are TRBV19 and TRBJ2-5, with 9 nucleotides matching TRBD1. Germline V lookup: CDR1 LNHDA, CDR2 SQIVND (reference sequence). The CDR3 totals 16 residues. V lost 3 bases, J lost 2 bases, and 7 bases stayed unmatched. This chain's CDR3 is CASSIHNRGRQETQYF. DNA of the CDR3: TGTGCCAGTAGTATCCACAACAGGGGGCGTCAAGAGACCCAGTACTTC. Based on the CDR3 plus reference TRBV19 and TRBJ2-5, the full variable domain is DGGITQSPKYLFRKEGQNVTLSCEQNLNHDAMYWYRQDPGQGLRLIYYSQIVNDFQKGDIAEGYSVSREKKESFPLTVTSAQKNPTAFYLCASSIHNRGRQETQYFGPGTRLLVL.

The chain links TRBV11-2 to TRBJ1-1, with 7 bases lining up with TRBD1. From germline, CDR1 is SGHAT and CDR2 FQNNGV. The CDR3 length is 13 residues. V dropped 3 bases and J dropped 8; count of bases not matched to a gene: 6. This CDR3 is CASSFWTGQEAFF. The CDR3 DNA reads TGTGCCAGCAGCTTTTGGACAGGACAGGAAGCTTTCTTT.

J is TRBJ2-7 and V is TRBV2; possibly TRBD1 for D (6 bases). Per germline, CDR1 SNHLY and CDR2 FYNNEI. Trimming took off 6 bases at V and 3 bases at J, with 18 bases between the two ends. This CDR3 is 15 amino acids long. The CDR3 loop is CASRDTGLVGYEQYF. The CDR3 DNA is TGTGCCAGCAGGGATACAGGGCTCGTAGGCTACGAGCAGTACTTC.

The V and J genes are TRBV6-5 and TRBJ1-5; 8 nucleotides line up with TRBD1. V lost 7 bases and J lost 3; bases outside the gene matches: 8. Germline CDR1 is MNHEY and CDR2 is SVGAGI. The CDR3 spans 15 residues. CDR3 amino acids: CASKPRGRVNQPQHF. CDR3 nucleotide sequence: TGTGCCAGCAAACCCAGGGGGCGGGTCAATCAGCCCCAGCATTTT.

The V call is TRBV18, the J call TRBJ2-1; D gene ambiguous. The germline CDR1 and CDR2 sequences are KGHSH and LQKENI. The CDR3 has 14 amino acids. V lost 3 bases, J lost 5 bases, and 11 bases lay in between. This CDR3 reads CASSPLALDNEQFF. Here the CDR3 DNA reads TGTGCCAGCTCACCCTTAGCTCTTGACAATGAGCAGTTCTTC.

V and J are TRBV15 and TRBJ1-1; TRBD1 might be the D (5 bases). The germline gives CDR1 LNHNV, CDR2 YYDKDF (reference sequence). CDR3 length: 14 residues. Trimming left V 2 bases short and J 2 bases short, with 9 bases between. The CDR3 is CATSRQGGNTEAFF. As DNA, the CDR3 is TGTGCCACCAGCAGACAGGGAGGAAACACTGAAGCTTTCTTT.

The chain links TRBV7-9 to TRBJ1-1; the match to TRBD1 covers 8 bases. V gave up 1 base and J gave up 3 bases; unmatched junction bases: 10. CDR1 and CDR2 from the germline V gene are SEHNR and FQNEAQ (reference sequence). This CDR3 contains 17 residues. The CDR3 DNA follows: TGTGCCAGCAGCTTAGACCAGGGGGCGGGGTCTGACACTGAAGCTTTCTTT. Protein product: CASSLDQGAGSDTEAFF.

V is TRBV19 and J is TRBJ2-5, with a tentative D call TRBD1 (5 bases). The DNA matches TRBJ2-7 better at its end, which makes the J call doubtful. This CDR3 contains 14 residues. Germline V CDR1 and CDR2: LNHDA, SQIVND (reference sequence). The chain's CDR3 is CASSTAGNPYEQYF. CDR3 bases: TGTGCCAGTAGTACCGCAGGGAATCCCTACGAGCAGTACTTC.

The J gene is TRBJ1-4, the V gene TRBV19; D possibly corresponds to TRBD1 (5 bases). Trimming took 5 bases from V and 8 from J, leaving 15 bases between them. There are 14 residues in the CDR3. CDR1 LNHDA and CDR2 SQIVND come from the germline V gene (reference sequence). The CDR3 spells CASSFRQQMEKLFF. As DNA, the CDR3 is TGTGCCAGTAGTTTCCGACAGCAAATGGAAAAACTGTTTTTT.

The V gene is TRBV21-1, the J gene TRBJ1-5; the table assigns TRBD1, which was not confirmed against the DNA. TRBV21-1 is a pseudogene segment. The CDR3 totals 11 residues. The CDR3 is CAYRSSWPQHF. In nucleotides, the CDR3 is TGTGCCTACAGGTCAAGTTGGCCCCAGCATTTT.

The chain links TRBV27 to TRBJ1-6, with 9 bases aligning to TRBD1. The CDR3 loop spans 15 amino acids. V shed 7 bases and J 7 bases; nucleotides not matched to a gene: 8. The germline gives CDR1 MNHEY, CDR2 SMNVEV (reference sequence). This CDR3 reads CASNRFGTGNSPLHF. The CDR3 nucleotides read TGTGCCAGCAACAGGTTCGGGACAGGGAATTCACCCCTCCACTTT.